This TCR beta chain was identified in a study of cytomegalovirus exposure and HLA in healthy donors. Study summary: An early release of data contained some 80 million unique TCRs, which came from HLA-typed donors. General study points: Earlier analysis looked at TCR beta V segments, and most were productive about 87% or about 30% of the time. 164 TCR beta chains were listed as cytomegalovirus-associated.

PCR involved 60 Vbeta and 13 Jbeta primers. Produced via immunoSEQ multiplex PCR; TCRdb's table is partial and in-frame only. The table lists more than 150,000 clones, 80% of them singletons. On this clone itself: Its antigen is currently unknown.

This CDR3 comprises 14 residues. Deletions cut 10 bases from V and 3 bases from J, with 16 bases between. The germline gives CDR1 ENHRY, CDR2 SYGVKD. This clonotype was obtained from a boy aged 10-17 years in good health and CMV-seronegative. This rearrangement joins TRBV10-3 to TRBJ2-1; tentatively, D is TRBD1 (5 bases). Sequenced material: PBMCs. The CDR3 DNA reads as TGTGCCACCCAACAAGGGGCAGGCTACAATGAGCAGTTCTTC. Translating it yields CATQQGAGYNEQFF.